The clone carrying this T cell receptor beta chain was seen just once. Its antigen is as yet unknown. Primers: 60 Vbeta forward and 13 Jbeta reverse. Using immunoSEQ multiplex PCR, the repertoire was profiled, and TCRdb retains in-frame clones only, with some absent. This table has over 85,000 clones, 76% appearing once. This entry comes from a study of cytomegalovirus exposure and HLA in healthy donors. Losses at the gene ends were 3 bases for V and 5 bases for J; bases not matched to a gene: 12. This CDR3 has 17 amino acids. Germline CDR1 SQVTM, CDR2 ANQGSEA. Notes on the study in general: Later analysis revealed greater clonal expansion in HLA-associated TCR beta chains than in equally common others.

The chain is built from TRBV29-1 and TRBJ2-1; TRBD1 agrees at 11 bases. This sequence was found in a man aged 35 to 55 in good health and CMV-seronegative. The source material was PBMCs. The CDR3 sequence is CSVDLSDRGLPNNEQFF. CDR3 sequence (DNA): TGCAGCGTTGACCTATCGGACAGGGGGCTTCCTAACAATGAGCAGTTCTTC.